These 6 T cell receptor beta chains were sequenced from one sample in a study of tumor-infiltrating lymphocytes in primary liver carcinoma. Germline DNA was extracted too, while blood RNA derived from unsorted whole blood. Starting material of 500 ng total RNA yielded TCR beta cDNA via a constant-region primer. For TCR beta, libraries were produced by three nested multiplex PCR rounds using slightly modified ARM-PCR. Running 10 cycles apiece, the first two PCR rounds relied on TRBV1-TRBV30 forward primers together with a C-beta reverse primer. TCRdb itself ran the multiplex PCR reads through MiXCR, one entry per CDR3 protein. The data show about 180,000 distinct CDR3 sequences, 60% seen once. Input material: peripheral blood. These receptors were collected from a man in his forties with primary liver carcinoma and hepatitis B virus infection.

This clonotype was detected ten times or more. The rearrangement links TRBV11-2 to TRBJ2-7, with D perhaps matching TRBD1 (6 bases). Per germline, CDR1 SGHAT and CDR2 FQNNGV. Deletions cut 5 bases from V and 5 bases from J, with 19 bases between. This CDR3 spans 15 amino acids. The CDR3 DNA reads TGTGCCAGCAGCCATCGACAGGCATGGTCCCACGAGCAGTACTTC. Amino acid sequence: CASSHRQAWSHEQYF.

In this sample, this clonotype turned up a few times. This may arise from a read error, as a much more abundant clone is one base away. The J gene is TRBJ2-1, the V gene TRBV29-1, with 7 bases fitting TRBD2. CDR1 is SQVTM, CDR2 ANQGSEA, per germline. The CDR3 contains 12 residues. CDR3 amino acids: CSVASGYDEQFF. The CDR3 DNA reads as TGCAGCGTTGCTAGCGGCTACGATGAGCAGTTCTTC.

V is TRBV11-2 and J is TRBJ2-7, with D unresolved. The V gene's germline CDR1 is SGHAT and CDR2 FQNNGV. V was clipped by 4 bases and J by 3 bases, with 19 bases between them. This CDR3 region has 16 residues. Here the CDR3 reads CASSSPRAVGIYEQYF. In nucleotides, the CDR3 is TGTGCCAGCAGCTCGCCCCGGGCGGTAGGGATCTACGAGCAGTACTTC.

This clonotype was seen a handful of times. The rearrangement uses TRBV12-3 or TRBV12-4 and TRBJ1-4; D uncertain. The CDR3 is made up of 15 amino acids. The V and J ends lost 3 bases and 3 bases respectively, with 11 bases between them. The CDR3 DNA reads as TGTGCCAGCAGTTTCCGAGGGTATCCTAATGAAAAACTGTTTTTT. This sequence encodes CASSFRGYPNEKLFF.

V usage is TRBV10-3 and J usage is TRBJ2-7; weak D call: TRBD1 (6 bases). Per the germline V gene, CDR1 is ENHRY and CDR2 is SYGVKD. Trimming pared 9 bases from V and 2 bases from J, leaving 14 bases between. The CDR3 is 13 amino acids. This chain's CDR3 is CAIRSDRTYEQYF. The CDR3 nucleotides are TGTGCCATAAGATCTGACAGGACCTACGAGCAGTACTTC.

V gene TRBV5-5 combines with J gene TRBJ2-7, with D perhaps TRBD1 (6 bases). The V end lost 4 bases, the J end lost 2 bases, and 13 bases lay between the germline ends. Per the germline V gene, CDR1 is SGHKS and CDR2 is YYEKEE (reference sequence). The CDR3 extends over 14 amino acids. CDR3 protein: CASSIRGQAYEQYF. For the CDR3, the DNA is TGTGCCAGCAGCATCAGGGGCCAAGCCTACGAGCAGTACTTC.